The rows below give T cell receptor beta chains drawn from one sample of a study of early T cells in non-severe SARS-CoV-2 infection. TCRdb ran MiXCR on the 5' RACE reads and lists one entry per CDR3 protein. This sample carries roughly 50,000 distinct CDR3 sequences, around 8% of them seen once, and the ten largest clones take around a tenth. Input material: whole blood. The receptors were gathered from an adult who was a healthcare worker with PCR-confirmed SARS-CoV-2 infection or an uninfected control (not recorded which). The conserved cysteine and the conserved F or W are not part of the CDR3 here. Each record gives: V gene, J gene, CDR3 protein.

TRBV20-1	TRBJ1-1	SARDDVYGEAF
TRBV29-1	TRBJ2-5	SVEPGLAVQETQY
TRBV29-1	TRBJ2-3	SVEAGGPGDTQY
TRBV6-5	TRBJ2-1	ASSPGLAAYNEQF
TRBV5-6	TRBJ2-3	ASSQPQLDTQY
TRBV7-2	TRBJ2-1	ASTPGTSAYNEQF
TRBV27	TRBJ2-3	ASSGLAGITDTQY
TRBV27	TRBJ2-1	ASSLMGRGYNEQF
TRBV19	TRBJ1-3	ASSSFGGGNTIY
TRBV7-2	TRBJ1-1	ASSPPLAEAF
TRBV12-3/TRBV12-4	TRBJ2-1	ASSPGTSGPRRNEQF
TRBV12-3/TRBV12-4	TRBJ2-1	ASNVGLYNEQF
TRBV6-6	TRBJ2-1	ASIAVNEQF
TRBV27	TRBJ2-3	ASSDVLRGDTQY
TRBV4-2	TRBJ1-6	ASSQVGGRNSPLH